Here is one T cell receptor beta chain with its context. Measured with immunoSEQ multiplex PCR; TCRdb has only the in-frame clones, and not every one. The sample comprises roughly 18,000 clones, roughly 74% of which are singletons, and around 7% rests with the top ten. Trimming shortened V by 5 bases and J by 4 bases, and 15 bases separated the two germline ends. The CDR3 spans 14 residues. Germline assignment: CDR1 SGHAT and CDR2 FQNNGV. The data were obtained in a study of pediatric ulcerative colitis. Rectal tissue came from one to two pinch biopsies taken at colonoscopy. The material sequenced was gut tissue. The clonotype was recovered from a boy between 10 and 17 years old with moderate ulcerative colitis. The gene calls are TRBV11-2 and TRBJ2-7; D is perhaps TRBD1 or TRBD2 (6 bases each). CDR3 sequence reads: CASSPLLGGYEQYF. In DNA form, the CDR3 reads TGTGCCAGCAGCCCTTTACTAGGGGGGTACGAGCAGTACTTC. The complete variable domain, with remaining parts taken from reference TRBV11-2 and TRBJ2-7, reads EAGVAQSPRYKIIEKRQSVAFWCNPISGHATLYWYQQILGQGPKLLIQFQNNGVVDDSQLPKDRFSAERLKGVDSTLKIQPAKLEDSAVYLCASSPLLGGYEQYFGPGTRLTVT.